The subject of this entry is one T cell receptor beta chain. The table came from immunoSEQ multiplex PCR; TCRdb's copy has only in-frame clones and leaves some out. The repertoire includes 350,000 to 450,000 clones, around 89% of them detected once, and 1% to 1.3% sits in the top ten. Germline lookup yields CDR1 MGHRA and CDR2 YSYEKL. CDR3 length: 16 residues. V lost 0 bases and J lost 7, with 18 bases in between. The sample belongs to a study of blood T cell repertoires in COVID-19. The chain joins TRBV4-1 to TRBJ1-2; D perhaps matches TRBD1 (5 bases). The sequenced sample was PBMCs or T cells enriched from blood (not recorded which). The TCR sequence derives from a man aged 25-45 years who had recovered from COVID-19. CDR3 DNA sequence: TGCGCCAGCAGCCAAGATCCTCACAGGTCCCCCTTTGGCTACACCTTC. Translation gives CASSQDPHRSPFGYTF.